The next 9 T cell receptor beta chains were all read from a single sample in a study of immune evolution from preneoplasia to lung adenocarcinoma. TCRdb's copy holds only in-frame clones and misses some; the assay was immunoSEQ multiplex PCR. The table shows about 7,500 clones, with about 79% occurring only once. Sequences were obtained from FFPE invasive lung adenocarcinoma tissue. Receptors were obtained from a person aged 35-50 years with lung adenocarcinoma.

The CDR3 is CASNQAGRRLNYGYTF. The CDR3 DNA follows: TGTGCCAGTAATCAAGCGGGTCGGCGACTTAACTATGGCTACACCTTC. The rearrangement joins TRBV19 to TRBJ1-2, with D hard to call. Germline V gene sequence: CDR1 LNHDA, CDR2 SQIVND (reference sequence). The V end was cut by 7 bases, the J end by 1 base, with 19 bases between. The CDR3 has 16 residues.

The chain recombines TRBV2 with TRBJ2-7, with TRBD2 identical over 8 bases. With V trimmed by 7 bases and J by 4 bases, 9 bases remained unmatched. The CDR3 extends over 14 amino acids. Germline V lookup: CDR1 SNHLY, CDR2 FYNNEI. The CDR3 DNA reads TGTGCCAGCATCCTCGAGCGGGGGAGATACGAGCAGTACTTC. It translates to CASILERGRYEQYF.

V and J are TRBV30 and TRBJ1-5; D may be TRBD1 (5 bases). In germline, CDR1 is GTSNPN, CDR2 SVGIG (reference sequence). V lost 3 bases, J lost 0 bases, and 9 bases lay in between. This CDR3 comprises 14 residues. CDR3 region: CAWRGGNSNQPQHF. The CDR3, as DNA: TGTGCCTGGAGGGGGGGGAATAGCAATCAGCCCCAGCATTTT.

The gene calls are TRBV5-1 and TRBJ1-2; no clear D gene. CDR1 SGHRS and CDR2 YFSETQ come from the germline V gene. The ends were cut back, 2 bases at V and 4 bases at J, with 6 bases in the middle. The CDR3 is 12 amino acids. In DNA, the CDR3 is TGCGCCAGCAGCTTTTCTGGCTATGGCTACACCTTC. Its protein product is CASSFSGYGYTF.

The genes are TRBV11-3 and TRBJ2-1; TRBD2 aligns across 8 bases. The V segment lost 1 base and the J segment 4 bases; nucleotides outside the gene matches: 6. Germline lookup yields CDR1 SGHNT and CDR2 YENEEA. The CDR3 length is 16 residues. CDR3 coding DNA: TGTGCCAGCAGCTTAGGAATTAGCGGGGTTTACAATGAGCAGTTCTTC. Encoded protein: CASSLGISGVYNEQFF.

This chain links TRBV19 with TRBJ1-2; D possibly corresponds to TRBD1 (5 bases). Trimming took off 6 bases at V and 0 bases at J, with 14 bases between the two ends. The length of the CDR3 is 15 residues. Germline loops: CDR1 LNHDA, CDR2 SQIVND (reference sequence). DNA for the CDR3: TGTGCCAGTAGACCCCCGGGGCCTGCTAACTATGGCTACACCTTC. It translates to CASRPPGPANYGYTF.

The rearrangement uses TRBV30 and TRBJ1-1; D remains unclear. Germline CDR1 is GTSNPN and CDR2 is SVGIG (reference sequence). The V end lost 4 bases, the J end lost 0 bases, and 12 bases lay between the germline ends. The CDR3 has 14 amino acids. The CDR3 spells CAWTPDSMNTEAFF. The CDR3 nucleotides are TGTGCCTGGACCCCCGATAGCATGAACACTGAAGCTTTCTTT. Variable domain in full (rest from reference TRBV30 and TRBJ1-1): SQTIHQWPATLVQPVGSPLSLECTVEGTSNPNLYWYRQAAGRGLQLLFYSVGIGQISSEVPQNLSASRPQDRQFILSSKKLLLSDSGFYLCAWTPDSMNTEAFFGQGTRLTVV.

The V and J genes are TRBV7-9 and TRBJ1-3, with a tentative D call TRBD1 (5 bases). V was cut by 4 bases and J by 3 bases, with 13 bases left in between. CDR1 and CDR2 from the germline V gene are SEHNR and FQNEAQ (reference sequence). The CDR3 is 15 residues long. The CDR3 DNA reads TGTGCCAGCAGCTCGTTTGGGGGAAATGGAAACACCATATATTTT. It codes for CASSSFGGNGNTIYF. Complete variable domain (other parts from reference TRBV7-9 and TRBJ1-3): DTGVSQNPRHKITKRGQNVTFRCDPISEHNRLYWYRQTLGQGPEFLTYFQNEAQLEKSRLLSDRFSAERPKGSFSTLEIQRTEQGDSAMYLCASSSFGGNGNTIYFGEGSWLTVV.

The V gene is TRBV7-6, the J gene TRBJ1-6; D possibly corresponds to TRBD1 (5 bases). V shed 2 bases and J shed 7 bases, with 6 bases lying between them. The V gene's germline CDR1 is SGHVS and CDR2 FNYEAQ. The CDR3 sequence is 13 residues long. The CDR3 region has the DNA TGTGCCAGCAGCTTAAACAGGAATTCACCCCTCCACTTT. The encoded protein is CASSLNRNSPLHF.